These 17 T cell receptor beta chains share one sample of origin, sequenced in a study of T-cell memory formation after mild COVID-19. A single record per CDR3 protein comes from TCRdb applying MiXCR to the 5' RACE reads. The repertoire holds 280,000 or so distinct CDR3 sequences, roughly 8% seen once, with under 25% in the top ten. Sequenced input: PBMCs or a T cell subset sorted from them (not recorded which). These receptors were obtained from a man aged 18 to 29 who had mild COVID-19 (a few samples of this study predate the infection). Cell type and time point are not known.

This clonotype has a count of ten or more. The rearrangement joins TRBV7-6 to TRBJ2-7, with a weak D call TRBD2 (5 bases). The CDR3 has 14 residues. Trimming removed 5 bases at V and 4 bases at J, with 15 bases between. The germline CDR1 and CDR2 sequences are SGHVS and FNYEAQ. DNA for the CDR3: TGTGCCAGCAGCCCAGATCCGGGGATATACGAGCAGTACTTC. It specifies CASSPDPGIYEQYF. Variable domain in full (rest from reference TRBV7-6 and TRBJ2-7): GAGVSQSPRYKVTKRGQDVALRCDPISGHVSLYWYRQALGQGPEFLTYFNYEAQQDKSGLPNDRFSAERPEGSISTLTIQRTEQRDSAMYRCASSPDPGIYEQYFGPGTRLTVT.

This clonotype was observed at least ten times. The J gene is TRBJ2-1, the V gene TRBV5-1; the D gene is possibly TRBD1 (5 bases). V lost 1 base and J 12 bases, leaving 11 bases between the germline ends. The CDR3 runs 12 residues. The germline CDR1 and CDR2 sequences are SGHRS and YFSETQ. In DNA, the CDR3 is TGCGCCAGCAGCTTGACAGGCTGGGGGCAGTTCTTC. Translation: CASSLTGWGQFF. Using reference TRBV5-1 and TRBJ2-1 for the parts outside the CDR3, the full variable domain is KAGVTQTPRYLIKTRGQQVTLSCSPISGHRSVSWYQQTPGQGLQFLFEYFSETQRNKGNFPGRFSGRQFSNSRSEMNVSTLELGDSALYLCASSLTGWGQFFGPGTRLTVL.

V is TRBV7-3 and J is TRBJ2-5; D is undetermined. Deletions cut 8 bases from V and 2 bases from J, with 6 bases between. Germline V gives CDR1 SGHTA, CDR2 FQGTGA. This CDR3 region has 11 residues. CDR3 in DNA: TGTGCCAGCCTCCGTCAAGAGACCCAGTACTTC. Translated, it gives CASLRQETQYF. The whole variable domain, remainder taken from reference TRBV7-3 and TRBJ2-5, is GAGVSQTPSNKVTEKGKYVELRCDPISGHTALYWYRQSLGQGPEFLIYFQGTGAADDSGLPNDRFFAVRPEGSVSTLKIQRTERGDSAVYLCASLRQETQYFGPGTRLLVL.

This rearrangement joins TRBV5-1 to TRBJ2-2, with 7 bases aligning to TRBD2. The CDR3 runs to 15 residues. Losses at the gene ends were 4 bases for V and 3 bases for J; bases not matched to a gene: 6. From germline, CDR1 is SGHRS and CDR2 YFSETQ. The CDR3 reads CASSLGGADTGELFF. In DNA form, the CDR3 reads TGCGCCAGCAGCCTGGGAGGGGCCGACACCGGGGAGCTGTTTTTT.

This clonotype was observed at least ten times. The chain couples TRBV5-1 to TRBJ2-5; TRBD1 agrees at 8 bases. This CDR3 is 14 amino acids long. The V gene end was trimmed by 4 bases and the J gene end by 2 bases; junction bases not matched to a gene: 4. Germline V lookup: CDR1 SGHRS, CDR2 YFSETQ. The CDR3 here is CASSLRQGQETQYF. DNA for the CDR3: TGCGCCAGCAGCCTAAGACAGGGGCAAGAGACCCAGTACTTC. Full variable domain (outside the CDR3, taken from reference TRBV5-1 and TRBJ2-5): KAGVTQTPRYLIKTRGQQVTLSCSPISGHRSVSWYQQTPGQGLQFLFEYFSETQRNKGNFPGRFSGRQFSNSRSEMNVSTLELGDSALYLCASSLRQGQETQYFGPGTRLLVL.

The V gene is TRBV3-1, the J gene TRBJ2-3; D gene unclear. Germline V gene lookup returns CDR1 LGHDT and CDR2 YNNKEL (reference sequence). V lost 3 bases, J lost 6 bases, and 10 bases lay in between. The CDR3 runs 13 residues. Here the CDR3 reads CASSQGLPDTQYF. The CDR3 region has the DNA TGTGCCAGCAGCCAGGGGTTGCCTGATACGCAGTATTTT.

The chain employs TRBV4-3 and TRBJ1-6; possibly TRBD1 for D (5 bases). V shed 1 base and J shed 0 bases, with 13 bases lying between them. CDR3 size: 18 residues. The V gene's germline CDR1 is LGHNA and CDR2 YSLEER. The CDR3 sequence is CASSQVRGSSSYNSPLHF. The CDR3 region has the DNA TGCGCCAGCAGCCAAGTAAGGGGCAGCAGCTCCTATAATTCACCCCTCCACTTT.

Turning to this clonotype: The junction shows a germline mismatch at one end, possibly a read error. The chain links TRBV29-1 to TRBJ1-2; TRBD1 aligns across 7 bases. Germline values: CDR1 SQVTM, CDR2 ANQGSEA. This CDR3 is 12 amino acids long. In nucleotides, the CDR3 is TGCAGCGTTGATGGCTGGGGGACAGACTTTTTCTTC. It codes for CSVDGWGTDFFF. The variable domain in full, with the rest retrieved from reference TRBV29-1 and TRBJ1-2, is SAVISQKPSRDICQRGTSLTIQCQVDSQVTMMFWYRQQPGQSLTLIATANQGSEATYESGFVIDKFPISRPNLTFSTLTVSNMSPEDSSIYLCSVDGWGTDFFFGSGTRLTVV.

This clonotype has ten or more counts. In DNA form, the CDR3 reads TGTGCCAGCAGCCTGGTAGCGGGGGGGTACTACGAGCAGTACTTC. It is translated as CASSLVAGGYYEQYF. The genes are TRBV6-5 and TRBJ2-7; 11 bases match TRBD2. CDR1 MNHEY and CDR2 SVGAGI come from the germline V gene. CDR3 length equals 15 residues. The junction had 7 bases not matched to a gene; V was cut back by 6 bases and J by 3 bases.

This chain uses TRBV4-3 with TRBJ2-5; TRBD1 is a possible D gene (7 bases). Germline-derived CDR1 and CDR2 are LGHNA and YSLEER. The CDR3 contains 18 residues. With 0 bases removed from V and 5 bases from J, the gap between germline ends came to 22 bases. The CDR3: CASSQDLFQGGIHETQYF. As DNA, the CDR3 is TGCGCCAGCAGCCAAGACCTCTTTCAGGGGGGCATCCACGAGACCCAGTACTTC.

The chain employs TRBV20-1 and TRBJ2-1; weak D call: TRBD2 (5 bases). V lost 1 base and J 0 bases, leaving 10 bases between the germline ends. Per germline, CDR1 DFQATT and CDR2 SNEGSKA (reference sequence). This CDR3 comprises 15 residues. For the CDR3, the DNA is TGCAGTGCTAGAGGTCCGGCGGGCTCCTACAATGAGCAGTTCTTC. Translation gives CSARGPAGSYNEQFF.

The chain uses TRBV14 and TRBJ2-3; TRBD2 might be the D (6 bases). Trimming pared 5 bases from V and 5 bases from J, leaving 17 bases between. This CDR3 is 15 amino acids long. Per the germline V gene, CDR1 is SGHDN and CDR2 is FVKESK. The CDR3 coding sequence is TGTGCCAGCAGCGTCCTCCCCGGGGGAGAAGATACGCAGTATTTT. It yields the protein CASSVLPGGEDTQYF.

CDR3 in amino acids: CASSQETPRPGELFF. CDR3 in DNA: TGCGCCAGCAGCCAAGAGACCCCCAGACCCGGGGAGCTGTTTTTT. V and J are TRBV4-1 and TRBJ2-2, with no clear D. The V gene lost 0 bases and the J gene lost 6 bases, with 11 bases spanning the gap. This CDR3 is built from 15 residues. Germline loops: CDR1 MGHRA, CDR2 YSYEKL.

The rearrangement uses TRBV6-1 and TRBJ1-5; D is ambiguous. Germline lookup yields CDR1 MNHNS and CDR2 SASEGT. The V end lost 9 bases, the J end lost 2 bases, and 14 bases lay between the germline ends. The CDR3 sequence is 14 residues long. The CDR3 DNA reads as TGTGCCAGTCTCAGCGGATTCGGCAATCAGCCCCAGCATTTT. It translates to CASLSGFGNQPQHF.

The rearrangement links TRBV6-5 to TRBJ2-1; D remains unclear. Trimming removed 6 bases at V and 6 bases at J, with 18 bases between. Germline CDR1 MNHEY, CDR2 SVGAGI. The CDR3 has 15 residues. In DNA, the CDR3 is TGTGCCAGCAGCCCGCGTAGGGTTGAATTCAATGAGCAGTTCTTC. Protein product: CASSPRRVEFNEQFF.

This clonotype was recorded a few times. The chain uses TRBV7-9 and TRBJ2-7; D gene ambiguous. In germline, CDR1 is SEHNR, CDR2 FQNEAQ (reference sequence). The CDR3 has 14 amino acids. The V gene lost 6 bases and the J gene lost 0 bases, with 12 bases spanning the gap. Written as DNA, the CDR3 is TGTGCCAGCAGTCACACGGGCGGCTCCTACGAGCAGTACTTC. Amino acid sequence: CASSHTGGSYEQYF.

In its sample, this clonotype was seen a few times. V is TRBV9 and J is TRBJ2-1; 8 bases line up with TRBD2. Germline V gene sequence: CDR1 SGDLS, CDR2 YYNGEE. CDR3 length equals 14 residues. The V gene end was trimmed by 4 bases and the J gene end by 9 bases; junction bases not matched to a gene: 9. CDR3 protein: CASSTTGGLSEQFF. The CDR3 nucleotides read TGTGCCAGCAGCACGACGGGGGGGCTGAGTGAGCAGTTCTTC. Complete variable domain (other parts from reference TRBV9 and TRBJ2-1): DSGVTQTPKHLITATGQRVTLRCSPRSGDLSVYWYQQSLDQGLQFLIQYYNGEERAKGNILERFSAQQFPDLHSELNLSSLELGDSALYFCASSTTGGLSEQFFGPGTRLTVL.